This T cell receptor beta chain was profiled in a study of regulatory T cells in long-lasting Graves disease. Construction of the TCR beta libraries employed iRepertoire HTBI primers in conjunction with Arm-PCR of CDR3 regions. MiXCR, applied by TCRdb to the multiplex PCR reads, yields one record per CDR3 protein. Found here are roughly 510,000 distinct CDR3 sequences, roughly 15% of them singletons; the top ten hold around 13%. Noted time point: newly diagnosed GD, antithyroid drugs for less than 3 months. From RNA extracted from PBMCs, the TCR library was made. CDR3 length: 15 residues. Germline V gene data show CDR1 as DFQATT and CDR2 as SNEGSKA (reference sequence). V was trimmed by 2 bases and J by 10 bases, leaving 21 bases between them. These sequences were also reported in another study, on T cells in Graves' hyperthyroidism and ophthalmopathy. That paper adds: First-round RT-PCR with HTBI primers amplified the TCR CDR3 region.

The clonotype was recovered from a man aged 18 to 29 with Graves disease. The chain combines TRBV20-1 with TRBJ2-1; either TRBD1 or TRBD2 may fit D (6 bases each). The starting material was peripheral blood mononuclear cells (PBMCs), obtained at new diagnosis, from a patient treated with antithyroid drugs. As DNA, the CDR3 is TGCAGTGCTAGACTTCAGGACTACCGCAGGGGAGAGCAGTTCTTC. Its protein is CSARLQDYRRGEQFF.